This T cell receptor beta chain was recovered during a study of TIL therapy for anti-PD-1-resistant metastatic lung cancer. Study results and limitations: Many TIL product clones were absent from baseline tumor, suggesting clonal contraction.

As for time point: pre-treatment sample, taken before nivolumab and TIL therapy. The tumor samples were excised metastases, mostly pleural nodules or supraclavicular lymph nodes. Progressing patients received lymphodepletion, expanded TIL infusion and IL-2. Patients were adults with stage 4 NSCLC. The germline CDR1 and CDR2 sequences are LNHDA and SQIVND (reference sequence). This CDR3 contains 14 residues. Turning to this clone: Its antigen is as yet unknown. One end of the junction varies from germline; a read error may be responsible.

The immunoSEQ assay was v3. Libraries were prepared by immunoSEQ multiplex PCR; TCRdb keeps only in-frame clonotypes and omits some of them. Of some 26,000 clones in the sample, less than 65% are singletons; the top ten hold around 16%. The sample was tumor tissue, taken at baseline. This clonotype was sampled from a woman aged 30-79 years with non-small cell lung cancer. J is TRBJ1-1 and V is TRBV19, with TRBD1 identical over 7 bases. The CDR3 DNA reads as TGTGCCAGTAGAATAGGGACAGTGATCACTGAAGCTTTCTTT. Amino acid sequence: CASRIGTVITEAFF.